The 17 T cell receptor beta chains reported below all come from one sample, sequenced in a study of T cell repertoires in cytomegalovirus infection. TCRdb passed the reads through MiXCR, listing each CDR3 protein once. The data show fewer than 300,000 distinct CDR3 sequences, about a quarter seen once. Specimen: PBMCs. All receptors derive from a human donor in good health (CMV status not recorded). Some clones in this sample may be carry-over from other donors' samples.

The chain recombines TRBV7-3 with TRBJ2-1, with D perhaps TRBD1 (7 bases). CDR1 is SGHTA, CDR2 FQGTGA, per germline. The germline V and J ends were trimmed by 7 bases and 9 bases, with 25 bases remaining between them. The CDR3 runs 16 residues. This CDR3 reads CASTQAGGRIYGEQFF. CDR3 DNA: TGTGCCAGCACCCAGGCAGGGGGGCGAATCTATGGTGAGCAGTTCTTC. The whole variable domain, filled in from reference TRBV7-3 and TRBJ2-1, reads GAGVSQTPSNKVTEKGKYVELRCDPISGHTALYWYRQSLGQGPEFLIYFQGTGAADDSGLPNDRFFAVRPEGSVSTLKIQRTERGDSAVYLCASTQAGGRIYGEQFFGPGTRLTVL.

This clonotype was seen at least ten times. The V and J genes are TRBV7-2 and TRBJ2-3; maybe TRBD1 (6 bases). Germline V gives CDR1 SGHTA, CDR2 FQGNSA. The CDR3 loop spans 14 amino acids. V was cut by 5 bases and J by 4 bases, with 13 bases left in between. In nucleotides, the CDR3 is TGTGCCAGCAGCCTCCAGACAGGAGCAGATACGCAGTATTTT. Its protein product is CASSLQTGADTQYF. The full variable domain, with the rest looked up from reference TRBV7-2 and TRBJ2-3, is GAGVSQSPSNKVTEKGKDVELRCDPISGHTALYWYRQSLGQGLEFLIYFQGNSAPDKSGLPSDRFSAERTGGSVSTLTIQRTQQEDSAVYLCASSLQTGADTQYFGPGTRLTVL.

The CDR3 is CASSHPGQINYGYTF. CDR3 in DNA: TGTGCCAGCAGCCACCCAGGACAGATTAACTATGGCTACACCTTC. J is TRBJ1-2 and V is TRBV3-1, with D possibly being TRBD1 (6 bases). Germline V gene data show CDR1 as LGHDT and CDR2 as YNNKEL (reference sequence). CDR3 size: 15 residues. V lost 3 bases and J lost 1, with 12 bases in between.

The chain combines TRBV29-1 with TRBJ2-1; D assignment may be TRBD1 or TRBD2 (6 bases each). This CDR3 is 14 amino acids long. From germline, CDR1 is SQVTM and CDR2 ANQGSEA. V gave up 7 bases and J gave up 0 bases, with 13 bases separating them. Here the CDR3 DNA reads TGCAGCGCTGTGAGGGGGGACTCCTACAATGAGCAGTTCTTC. Its protein product is CSAVRGDSYNEQFF.

The rearrangement joins TRBV7-2 to TRBJ1-6; no clear D. The CDR3 spans 12 residues. Germline-derived CDR1 and CDR2 are SGHTA and FQGNSA. The V gene lost 5 bases and the J gene lost 10 bases, with 9 bases spanning the gap. In DNA form, the CDR3 reads TGTGCCAGCAGCGAACCGACATCACCCCTCCACTTT. The encoded protein is CASSEPTSPLHF.

V gene TRBV29-1 combines with J gene TRBJ1-2; D gene unclear. Trimming took 2 bases from V and 4 from J, leaving 11 bases between them. The CDR3 totals 13 residues. Germline CDR1 SQVTM, CDR2 ANQGSEA. This chain's CDR3 is CSVERAASYGYTF. As DNA, the CDR3 is TGCAGCGTTGAAAGGGCTGCCTCCTATGGCTACACCTTC. The full variable domain, with the rest looked up from reference TRBV29-1 and TRBJ1-2, is SAVISQKPSRDICQRGTSLTIQCQVDSQVTMMFWYRQQPGQSLTLIATANQGSEATYESGFVIDKFPISRPNLTFSTLTVSNMSPEDSSIYLCSVERAASYGYTFGSGTRLTVV.

CDR3 protein: CASSGQREYPYEQYF. The CDR3 nucleotides read TGTGCCAGCAGTGGCCAACGGGAGTACCCCTACGAGCAGTACTTC. V is TRBV6-6 and J is TRBJ2-7; tentatively, D is TRBD2 (6 bases). CDR1 is MNHNY and CDR2 is SVGAGI in the germline V gene (reference sequence). The ends were cut back, 5 bases at V and 2 bases at J, with 16 bases in the middle. CDR3 length: 15 residues.

V gene TRBV7-9 combines with J gene TRBJ2-2; D is undetermined. The germline V gene encodes CDR1 SEHNR and CDR2 FQNEAQ (reference sequence). V dropped 5 bases and J dropped 3 bases, with 13 bases sitting between them. The CDR3 has 15 amino acids. CDR3 sequence (DNA): TGTGCCAGCAGCCCGAGAGGTTGGCACACCGGGGAGCTGTTTTTT. This codes for CASSPRGWHTGELFF.

This clonotype was seen a few times. This chain connects TRBV10-3 to TRBJ1-3; 9 bases map to TRBD1. This CDR3 is 15 amino acids long. Germline values: CDR1 ENHRY, CDR2 SYGVKD. The V and J ends lost 4 bases and 4 bases, in that order; junction bases with no gene match: 5. The CDR3 region is CAISGGQGFGNTIYF. The CDR3 DNA follows: TGTGCCATCAGTGGAGGACAGGGGTTCGGAAACACCATATATTTT.

A few counts support this clonotype. V is TRBV24-1 and J is TRBJ1-1; 7 bases match TRBD1. The CDR3 runs 15 residues. V dropped 4 bases and J dropped 3; count of bases not matched to a gene: 7. In germline, CDR1 is KGHDR, CDR2 SFDVKD. This CDR3 reads CATSDHRGGDTEAFF. The CDR3 nucleotides are TGTGCCACCAGTGACCACAGGGGCGGCGACACTGAAGCTTTCTTT.

As concerns this clonotype: Just one base apart from a much larger clone, this may be a read error. The V and J genes are TRBV7-9 and TRBJ2-7; 8 bases align to TRBD2. In germline, CDR1 is SEHNR, CDR2 FQNEAQ (reference sequence). J lost 2 bases, V lost 0 bases, and 6 bases had no gene match. This CDR3 is built from 16 residues. CDR3: CASSLAGTRAPYEQYF. The DNA of the CDR3 is TGTGCCAGCAGCTTAGCAGGGACTAGGGCTCCCTACGAGCAGTACTTC.

The chain couples TRBV23-1 to TRBJ2-5, with D perhaps matching TRBD1 or TRBD2 (5 bases each). TRBV23-1 is an ORF, with its function uncertain. CDR3 length: 13 amino acids. V lost 7 bases to trimming and J lost 4 bases, with 13 bases between them. The CDR3 DNA reads as TGCGCCAGCACCGCCGTGGGGGTAGAGACCCAGTACTTC. It translates to CASTAVGVETQYF.

This clonotype was seen repeatedly, ten times or more. This rearrangement joins TRBV7-2 to TRBJ1-1, with unresolved D. This CDR3 is built from 15 residues. CDR1 is SGHTA, CDR2 FQGNSA, per germline. The V gene lost 4 bases and the J gene lost 0 bases, with 12 bases spanning the gap. As DNA, the CDR3 is TGTGCCAGCAGCTCCTACGGGTCTATGAACACTGAAGCTTTCTTT. Encoded protein: CASSSYGSMNTEAFF.

This clonotype was seen repeatedly, ten times or more. The CDR3 nucleotides are TGTGCCAGCAGTCCAGGGACTCGCGAGCAGTTCTTC. This translates into CASSPGTREQFF. The rearrangement uses TRBV12-3 or TRBV12-4 and TRBJ2-1; maybe TRBD2 (6 bases). Trimming cost V 5 bases and J 10 bases, with 12 bases left between them. CDR3 length: 12 amino acids.

The sample holds many counts of this clonotype. The rearrangement uses TRBV7-2 and TRBJ2-1, with TRBD2 matching over 10 bases. Germline values: CDR1 SGHTA, CDR2 FQGNSA. Trimming cost V 5 bases and J 3 bases; bases outside gene matches: 4. This CDR3 has 15 residues. DNA for the CDR3: TGTGCCAGCAGCATAACTAGCGGGAACTACAATGAGCAGTTCTTC. It yields the protein CASSITSGNYNEQFF.

This chain links TRBV11-3 with TRBJ1-3; possibly TRBD1 for D (5 bases). CDR3 length equals 15 residues. Trimming took off 5 bases at V and 0 bases at J, with 11 bases between the two ends. Germline CDR1 SGHNT, CDR2 YENEEA. CDR3 DNA: TGTGCCAGCAGCGTCGGCAGGGCCTCTGGAAACACCATATATTTT. It yields the protein CASSVGRASGNTIYF.

This clonotype appeared many times. This chain joins TRBV12-3 or TRBV12-4 and TRBJ1-2; the D is unclear. The CDR3 has 12 residues. Trimming took off 6 bases at V and 5 bases at J, with 10 bases between the two ends. CDR3 nucleotide sequence: TGTGCCAGCAGCATTCAGGATTATGGCTACACCTTC. This codes for CASSIQDYGYTF.